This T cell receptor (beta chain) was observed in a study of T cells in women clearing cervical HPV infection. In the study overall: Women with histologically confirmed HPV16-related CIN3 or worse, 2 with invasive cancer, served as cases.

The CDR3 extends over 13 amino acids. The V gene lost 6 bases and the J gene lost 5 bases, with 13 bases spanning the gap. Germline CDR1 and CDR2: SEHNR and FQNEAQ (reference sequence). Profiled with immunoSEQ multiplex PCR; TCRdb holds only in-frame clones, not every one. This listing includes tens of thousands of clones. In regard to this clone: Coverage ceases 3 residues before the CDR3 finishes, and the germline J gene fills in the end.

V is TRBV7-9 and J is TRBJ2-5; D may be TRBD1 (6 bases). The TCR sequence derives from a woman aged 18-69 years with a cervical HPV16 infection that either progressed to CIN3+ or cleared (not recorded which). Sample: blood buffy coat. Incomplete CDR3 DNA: TGTGCCAGCAGGATGACAGGAGAGGAGACC. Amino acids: CASRMTGEET. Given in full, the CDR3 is CASRMTGEETQYF.